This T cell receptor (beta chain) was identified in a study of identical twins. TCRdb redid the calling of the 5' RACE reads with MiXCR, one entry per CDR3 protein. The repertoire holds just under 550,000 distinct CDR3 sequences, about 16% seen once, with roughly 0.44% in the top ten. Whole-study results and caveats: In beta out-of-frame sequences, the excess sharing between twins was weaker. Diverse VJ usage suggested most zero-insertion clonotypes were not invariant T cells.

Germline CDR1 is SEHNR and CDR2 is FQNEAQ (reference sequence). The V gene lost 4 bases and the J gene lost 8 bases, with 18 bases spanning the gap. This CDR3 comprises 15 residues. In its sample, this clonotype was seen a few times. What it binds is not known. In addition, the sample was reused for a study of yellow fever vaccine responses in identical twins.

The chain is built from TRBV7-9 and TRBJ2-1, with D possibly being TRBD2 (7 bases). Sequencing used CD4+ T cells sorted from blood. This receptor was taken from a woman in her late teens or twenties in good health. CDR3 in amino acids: CASSYRGALGYEQFF. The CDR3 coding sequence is TGTGCCAGCAGCTACCGGGGGGCTCTAGGCTATGAGCAGTTCTTC.